The rows below give T cell receptor beta chains drawn from one sample of a study of blood T cell repertoires in COVID-19. Profiling relied on immunoSEQ multiplex PCR, and the TCRdb table lists in-frame clones only, not all of them. The repertoire holds 150,000 to 200,000 clones, with roughly four fifths as singletons. Sequencing was done on a sample of peripheral blood. These receptors came from a man in his 70s who had recovered from COVID-19. The CDR3 runs from the conserved cysteine through the conserved F or W. The D gene is left open where the match is weak. Size values are once, few and many counts, or a class for expanded clones, and some rows have none.

V gene: TRBV21-1
clone size: NA
J gene: TRBJ2-2
D gene: NA
CDR3 DNA: TGTGCCAGCGGAAATGACACAGGGGCGAGAGGGGAGCTGTTTTTT
CDR3 protein: CASGNDTGARGELFF

V gene: TRBV19
clone size: NA
J gene: TRBJ2-7
D gene: NA
CDR3 DNA: TGTGCCAGTAGTATAGGCTACAGCCTCTTCTACGAGCAGTACTTC
CDR3 protein: CASSIGYSLFYEQYF

V gene: TRBV7-9
clone size: few
J gene: TRBJ2-5
D gene: NA
CDR3 DNA: TGTGCCAGCAGCTTACCCCGGGACACCCAAGAGACCCAGTACTTC
CDR3 protein: CASSLPRDTQETQYF

V gene: TRBV4-1
clone size: NA
J gene: TRBJ2-2
D gene: TRBD2
CDR3 DNA: TGCGCCAGCAGCCCGACTAGCGGGAGGGCCAACACCGGGGAGCTGTTTTTT
CDR3 protein: CASSPTSGRANTGELFF

V gene: TRBV7-9
clone size: NA
J gene: TRBJ2-7
D gene: TRBD1
CDR3 DNA: TGTGCCAGCAGCTCCTGGACAGGGGCCTACGAGCAGTACTTC
CDR3 protein: CASSSWTGAYEQYF

V gene: TRBV19
clone size: NA
J gene: TRBJ1-2
D gene: TRBD1
CDR3 DNA: TGTGCCAGTAGTATAAGTGGACAGGGAATTTTTGGCTACACCTTC
CDR3 protein: CASSISGQGIFGYTF

V gene: TRBV4-1
clone size: NA
J gene: TRBJ2-7
D gene: NA
CDR3 DNA: TGCGCCAGCAGCCAGGGACTGGACCCCTACGAGCAGTACTTC
CDR3 protein: CASSQGLDPYEQYF

V gene: TRBV1
clone size: NA
J gene: TRBJ2-7
D gene: NA
CDR3 DNA: TGCACCAGCAGCCAACCGAAGCGGGAGTCTTTATGGGAGCAGTACTTC
CDR3 protein: CTSSQPKRESLWEQYF

V gene: TRBV2
clone size: NA
J gene: TRBJ2-2
D gene: TRBD2
CDR3 DNA: TGTGCCAGCCGGGGACTAGCGAACACCGGGGAGCTGTTTTTT
CDR3 protein: CASRGLANTGELFF

V gene: TRBV5-1
clone size: few
J gene: TRBJ1-3
D gene: NA
CDR3 DNA: TGCGCCAGCAGCTCAGGGGACACCATATATTTT
CDR3 protein: CASSSGDTIYF

V gene: TRBV11-2
clone size: NA
J gene: TRBJ2-7
D gene: NA
CDR3 DNA: TGTGCCAGCAGCTTGTACCGGGACTCCTACGAGCAGTACTTC
CDR3 protein: CASSLYRDSYEQYF

V gene: TRBV28
clone size: NA
J gene: TRBJ2-3
D gene: NA
CDR3 DNA: TGTGCCAGCAGTTTTCAGGGGAAAGGGACAGATACGCAGTATTTT
CDR3 protein: CASSFQGKGTDTQYF

V gene: TRBV10-3
clone size: NA
J gene: TRBJ2-7
D gene: TRBD2
CDR3 DNA: TGTGCCAGCAGAGGACTAGCGGGAACTTCATACGAGCAGTACTTC
CDR3 protein: CASRGLAGTSYEQYF

V gene: TRBV28
clone size: once
J gene: TRBJ1-1
D gene: NA
CDR3 DNA: TGTGCCAGCAGTCGAACACCGGTGGCTGGGAGCACTGAAGCTTTCTTT
CDR3 protein: CASSRTPVAGSTEAFF

V gene: TRBV6-5
clone size: once
J gene: TRBJ2-7
D gene: NA
CDR3 DNA: TGTGCCAGCAGTAGTACAGTAACCTACGAGCAGTACTTC
CDR3 protein: CASSSTVTYEQYF

V gene: TRBV6-5
clone size: NA
J gene: TRBJ1-2
D gene: NA
CDR3 DNA: TGTGCCAGCAGAGAGGCTTCCCGCGGAGGCTACACCTTC
CDR3 protein: CASREASRGGYTF

V gene: TRBV6-2/TRBV6-3
clone size: NA
J gene: TRBJ1-5
D gene: NA
CDR3 DNA: TGTGCCAGCAGTTACCCCCCAGGAGGGCCGCCGAATCAGCCCCAGCATTTT
CDR3 protein: CASSYPPGGPPNQPQHF

V gene: TRBV5-4
clone size: once
J gene: TRBJ2-1
D gene: NA
CDR3 DNA: TGTGCCAGCAGCTGGCTAGTCAATGAGCAGTTCTTC
CDR3 protein: CASSWLVNEQFF

V gene: TRBV10-3
clone size: few
J gene: TRBJ2-7
D gene: TRBD2
CDR3 DNA: TGTGCCATCGGGCCGGGACTAGCTGGCGAGCAGTACTTC
CDR3 protein: CAIGPGLAGEQYF

V gene: TRBV6-5
clone size: once
J gene: TRBJ2-7
D gene: NA
CDR3 DNA: TGTGCCAGCAGTTACTCGGCCTCAAGCTACGAGCAGTACTTC
CDR3 protein: CASSYSASSYEQYF

V gene: TRBV2
clone size: NA
J gene: TRBJ1-1
D gene: NA
CDR3 DNA: TGTGCCAGCAGTGAATTACGAACAGCGAACACTGAAGCTTTCTTT
CDR3 protein: CASSELRTANTEAFF

V gene: TRBV28
clone size: NA
J gene: TRBJ1-6
D gene: TRBD1
CDR3 DNA: TGTGCCAGCAGTTTGGGACAGGGCCAGCGGACCCTCCACTTT
CDR3 protein: CASSLGQGQRTLHF

V gene: TRBV4-2
clone size: few
J gene: TRBJ2-7
D gene: NA
CDR3 DNA: TGTGCCAGCAGCCCCCCGGACTACTACGAGCAGTACTTC
CDR3 protein: CASSPPDYYEQYF

V gene: TRBV5-4
clone size: NA
J gene: TRBJ2-3
D gene: NA
CDR3 DNA: TGTGCCAGCAGCTTGGGGGGCAGCCTTAGCACAGATACGCAGTATTTT
CDR3 protein: CASSLGGSLSTDTQYF

V gene: TRBV19
clone size: NA
J gene: TRBJ2-1
D gene: TRBD2
CDR3 DNA: TGTGCCAGTGGCCTGGGACTAGACTACAATGAGCAGTTCTTC
CDR3 protein: CASGLGLDYNEQFF

V gene: TRBV4-3
clone size: NA
J gene: TRBJ2-5
D gene: TRBD2
CDR3 DNA: TGCGCCAGCAGCCAAGATCGGCTAGCGGGGAGTCAAGAGACCCAGTACTTC
CDR3 protein: CASSQDRLAGSQETQYF

V gene: TRBV6-6
clone size: NA
J gene: TRBJ2-3
D gene: NA
CDR3 DNA: TGTGCCAGCCGGGGGACTAGCACAGATACGCAGTATTTT
CDR3 protein: CASRGTSTDTQYF

V gene: TRBV15
clone size: NA
J gene: TRBJ2-1
D gene: TRBD2
CDR3 DNA: TGTGCCACTCGCCCCGGGACTAGTGTCTACAATGAGCAGTTCTTC
CDR3 protein: CATRPGTSVYNEQFF

V gene: TRBV7-3
clone size: NA
J gene: TRBJ2-1
D gene: NA
CDR3 DNA: TGTGCCAGCAGCTTGAACAGGGTGAATGAGCAGTTCTTC
CDR3 protein: CASSLNRVNEQFF

V gene: TRBV6-5
clone size: once
J gene: TRBJ2-7
D gene: TRBD1
CDR3 DNA: TGTGCCAGCAGTAAACGACAGGGCGAGCAGTACTTC
CDR3 protein: CASSKRQGEQYF

V gene: TRBV5-1
clone size: NA
J gene: TRBJ2-3
D gene: TRBD1
CDR3 DNA: TGCGCCAGCAGCTTGGTCTGGGGACAGGCACGCACAGATACGCAGTATTTT
CDR3 protein: CASSLVWGQARTDTQYF

V gene: TRBV28
clone size: NA
J gene: TRBJ2-3
D gene: TRBD1
CDR3 DNA: TGTGCCAGCAGTCAGACAGGGGGGGTTACAGATACGCAGTATTTT
CDR3 protein: CASSQTGGVTDTQYF

V gene: TRBV18
clone size: medium-sized
J gene: TRBJ2-1
D gene: NA
CDR3 DNA: TGTGCCAGCTCAACTACAGGGTACTACAATGAGCAGTTCTTC
CDR3 protein: CASSTTGYYNEQFF

V gene: TRBV6-5
clone size: NA
J gene: TRBJ2-7
D gene: TRBD1
CDR3 DNA: TGTGCCAGCAGGGGACAGGGGCCGAACGAGCAGTACTTC
CDR3 protein: CASRGQGPNEQYF

V gene: TRBV9
clone size: NA
J gene: TRBJ2-1
D gene: NA
CDR3 DNA: TGTGCCAGCAGCGTAGTGGATAGCAACAATGAGCAGTTCTTC
CDR3 protein: CASSVVDSNNEQFF

V gene: TRBV7-2
clone size: NA
J gene: TRBJ1-6
D gene: NA
CDR3 DNA: TGTGCCAGCAGCTTAGGGAGAAATTCACCCCTCCACTTT
CDR3 protein: CASSLGRNSPLHF

V gene: TRBV15
clone size: few
J gene: TRBJ2-1
D gene: NA
CDR3 DNA: TGTGCCACCAGCAGAGATTTAGTGGAGAACAATGAGCAGTTCTTC
CDR3 protein: CATSRDLVENNEQFF

V gene: TRBV11-2
clone size: NA
J gene: TRBJ2-7
D gene: TRBD2
CDR3 DNA: TGTGCCAGCAGCCGGGTAGCTAGCGGGATGTCCTACGAGCAGTACTTC
CDR3 protein: CASSRVASGMSYEQYF

V gene: TRBV18
clone size: NA
J gene: TRBJ1-5
D gene: NA
CDR3 DNA: TGTGCCAGCTCACCACACGCGGATCAGCCCCAGCATTTT
CDR3 protein: CASSPHADQPQHF

V gene: TRBV5-1
clone size: NA
J gene: TRBJ2-1
D gene: NA
CDR3 DNA: TGCGCCAGCAGCTTGGGACAGGCAGGGTATGAGCAGTTCTTC
CDR3 protein: CASSLGQAGYEQFF

V gene: TRBV5-4
clone size: once
J gene: TRBJ1-1
D gene: TRBD1
CDR3 DNA: TGTGCCAGCAGCTTGGGACTGGACAGGATCACTGAAGCTTTCTTT
CDR3 protein: CASSLGLDRITEAFF

V gene: TRBV18
clone size: NA
J gene: TRBJ2-6
D gene: TRBD1
CDR3 DNA: TGTGCCAGCTCACCCCCGGACAGGGCGAGCGTCCTGACTTTC
CDR3 protein: CASSPPDRASVLTF

V gene: TRBV24-1
clone size: NA
J gene: TRBJ2-3
D gene: TRBD1
CDR3 DNA: TGTGCCACCAGTGATTCACCCGGGACAGGGGGTTCGGATACGCAGTATTTT
CDR3 protein: CATSDSPGTGGSDTQYF

V gene: TRBV5-6
clone size: NA
J gene: TRBJ1-1
D gene: NA
CDR3 DNA: TGTGCCAGCAGCTTACAGGGATCGGCTGAAGCTTTCTTT
CDR3 protein: CASSLQGSAEAFF

V gene: TRBV3-1/TRBV3-2
clone size: few
J gene: TRBJ2-3
D gene: TRBD2
CDR3 DNA: TGTGCCAGCAGCCACGGGACTAGCGGCACAGATACGCAGTATTTT
CDR3 protein: CASSHGTSGTDTQYF

V gene: TRBV6-6
clone size: NA
J gene: TRBJ2-5
D gene: TRBD1
CDR3 DNA: TGTGCCAGCAGTCAGGGGGCGGAGACCCAGTACTTC
CDR3 protein: CASSQGAETQYF

V gene: TRBV2
clone size: many
J gene: TRBJ1-6
D gene: NA
CDR3 DNA: TGTGCCAGCACTCACTATGGGGAGAGCTCCTATAATTCACCCCTCCACTTT
CDR3 protein: CASTHYGESSYNSPLHF

V gene: TRBV3-1/TRBV3-2
clone size: NA
J gene: TRBJ2-5
D gene: NA
CDR3 DNA: TGTGCCAGCAGCAGGGGGGAGGGTGTGACCCAGTACTTC
CDR3 protein: CASSRGEGVTQYF

V gene: TRBV6-5
clone size: NA
J gene: TRBJ2-2
D gene: NA
CDR3 DNA: TGTGCCAGCAGCCGGACAGCCACCGGGGAGCTGTTTTTT
CDR3 protein: CASSRTATGELFF

V gene: TRBV4-1
clone size: NA
J gene: TRBJ2-2
D gene: TRBD2
CDR3 DNA: TGCGCCAGCAGCCGATTGGGAGCGGGGAGGGGCACCGGGGAGCTGTTTTTT
CDR3 protein: CASSRLGAGRGTGELFF

V gene: TRBV11-2
clone size: NA
J gene: TRBJ2-5
D gene: NA
CDR3 DNA: TGTGCCAGCAGCGCGGGCGGCACACGGGGAGAGACCCAGTACTTC
CDR3 protein: CASSAGGTRGETQYF

V gene: TRBV7-2
clone size: few
J gene: TRBJ1-5
D gene: NA
CDR3 DNA: TGTGCCAGCAGCTTAACGGAGGATCAGCCCCAGCATTTT
CDR3 protein: CASSLTEDQPQHF

V gene: TRBV5-1
clone size: few
J gene: TRBJ2-1
D gene: NA
CDR3 DNA: TGCGCCAGCAGCTCCCCGACAGGCTCCTACAATGAGCAGTTCTTC
CDR3 protein: CASSSPTGSYNEQFF

V gene: TRBV19
clone size: NA
J gene: TRBJ2-6
D gene: TRBD1
CDR3 DNA: TGTGCCACTCAAGGGACAGGGGGCGCTGGGGCCAACGTCCTGACTTTC
CDR3 protein: CATQGTGGAGANVLTF

V gene: TRBV3-1/TRBV3-2
clone size: NA
J gene: TRBJ2-7
D gene: NA
CDR3 DNA: TGTGCCAGCAGCACTTCCCCAGGCGAGCAGTACTTC
CDR3 protein: CASSTSPGEQYF

V gene: TRBV5-5
clone size: NA
J gene: TRBJ1-1
D gene: NA
CDR3 DNA: TGTGCCAGCAGCTTGGTTCCGGGTACTGAAGCTTTCTTT
CDR3 protein: CASSLVPGTEAFF

V gene: TRBV6-2/TRBV6-3
clone size: NA
J gene: TRBJ2-1
D gene: TRBD2
CDR3 DNA: TGTGCCAGCAGCTCCGGGACTAGCGGGTCCTACAATGAGCAGTTCTTC
CDR3 protein: CASSSGTSGSYNEQFF

V gene: TRBV29-1
clone size: NA
J gene: TRBJ1-1
D gene: NA
CDR3 DNA: TGCAGCGTTGAGACAGGCAGCAGGAACACTGAAGCTTTCTTT
CDR3 protein: CSVETGSRNTEAFF

V gene: TRBV10-2
clone size: NA
J gene: TRBJ2-2
D gene: NA
CDR3 DNA: TGCGCCAGCAATTGGGGGGTCCCTGGTACCGGGGAGCTGTTTTTT
CDR3 protein: CASNWGVPGTGELFF